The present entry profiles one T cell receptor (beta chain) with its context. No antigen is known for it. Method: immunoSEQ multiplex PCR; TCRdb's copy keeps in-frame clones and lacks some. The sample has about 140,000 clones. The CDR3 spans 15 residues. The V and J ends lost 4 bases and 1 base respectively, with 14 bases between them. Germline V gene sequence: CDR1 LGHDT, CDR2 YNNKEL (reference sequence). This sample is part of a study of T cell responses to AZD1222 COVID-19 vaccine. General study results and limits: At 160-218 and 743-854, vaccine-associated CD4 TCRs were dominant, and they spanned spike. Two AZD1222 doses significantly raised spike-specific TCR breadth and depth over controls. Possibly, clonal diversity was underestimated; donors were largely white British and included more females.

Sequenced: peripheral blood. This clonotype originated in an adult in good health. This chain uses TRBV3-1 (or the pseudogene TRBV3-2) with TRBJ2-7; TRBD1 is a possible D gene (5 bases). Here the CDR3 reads CASSLGPAGSYEQYF. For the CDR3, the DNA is TGTGCCAGCAGCCTGGGGCCGGCTGGGTCCTACGAGCAGTACTTC.